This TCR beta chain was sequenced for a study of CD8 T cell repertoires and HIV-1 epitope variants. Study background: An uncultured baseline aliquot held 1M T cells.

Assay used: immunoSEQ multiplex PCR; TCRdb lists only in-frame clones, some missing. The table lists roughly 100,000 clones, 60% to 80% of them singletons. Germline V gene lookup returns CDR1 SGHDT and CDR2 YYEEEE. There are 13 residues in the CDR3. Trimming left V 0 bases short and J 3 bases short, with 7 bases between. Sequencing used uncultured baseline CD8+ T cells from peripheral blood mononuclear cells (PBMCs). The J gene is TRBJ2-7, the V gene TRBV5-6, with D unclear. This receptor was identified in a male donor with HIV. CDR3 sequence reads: CASSLGSGYEQYF. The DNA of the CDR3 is TGTGCCAGCAGCTTGGGTTCTGGCTACGAGCAGTACTTC.